These 18 T cell receptor beta chains were sequenced from one sample in a study of blood T cell repertoires in COVID-19. The assay was immunoSEQ multiplex PCR, and TCRdb's table has in-frame clones only and misses some. The repertoire has hundreds of thousands of clones, roughly four fifths of them found once; the top ten carry around 1.8%. Sequenced sample: peripheral blood. The receptor source for this set is a woman of 80 years or more with acute or convalescent COVID-19.

The chain links TRBV15 to TRBJ1-5; 7 bases fit TRBD1. CDR1 LNHNV and CDR2 YYDKDF come from the germline V gene (reference sequence). The CDR3 has 16 amino acids. After removal of 1 base from V and 0 bases from J, the junction contained 3 bases not matched to a gene. The CDR3, as DNA: TGTGCCACCAGCAGAGCCCGGGACAGTAGCAATCAGCCCCAGCATTTT. Translating gives CATSRARDSSNQPQHF. Full variable domain (outside the CDR3, taken from reference TRBV15 and TRBJ1-5): DAMVIQNPRYQVTQFGKPVTLSCSQTLNHNVMYWYQQKSSQAPKLLFHYYDKDFNNEADTPDNFQSRRPNTSFCFLDIRSPGLGDTAMYLCATSRARDSSNQPQHFGDGTRLSIL.

The rearrangement uses TRBV7-8 and TRBJ1-5, with D perhaps TRBD1 (5 bases). Germline CDR1 is SGHVS and CDR2 is FQNEAQ. The CDR3 totals 17 residues. Trimming stripped 1 base from V and 3 bases from J, with 16 bases between. The CDR3, as DNA: TGTGCCAGCAGCTTAGTCCGATGGGGGAGGGACAATCAGCCCCAGCATTTT. Protein sequence: CASSLVRWGRDNQPQHF.

The chain combines TRBV6-5 with TRBJ1-5, with 8 bases identical to TRBD1. V was clipped by 5 bases and J by 4 bases; unmatched bases: 7. The CDR3 has 15 residues. Germline-derived CDR1 and CDR2 are MNHEY and SVGAGI. This CDR3 is CASSLNRDRNQPQHF. The CDR3, as DNA: TGTGCCAGCAGTCTCAACCGGGACAGGAATCAGCCCCAGCATTTT.

J is TRBJ2-3 and V is TRBV9; tentative D call: TRBD2 (6 bases). Germline V CDR1 and CDR2: SGDLS, YYNGEE. V was clipped by 3 bases and J by 3 bases, with 11 bases between them. The CDR3 loop spans 14 amino acids. The CDR3 coding sequence is TGTGCCAGCAGCGAACTAGCACTGACAGATACGCAGTATTTT. This codes for CASSELALTDTQYF.

The chain recombines TRBV12-2 with TRBJ2-3; the table calls TRBD1, which could not be checked here. TRBV12-2 is a listed pseudogene. The CDR3 totals 17 residues. The CDR3 DNA reads TGTGCAAGTCGCCCCAAACAGTGGACAGGGGGCCCAGATACGCAGTATTTT. Its translation is CASRPKQWTGGPDTQYF.

This clone was seen once. The J gene is TRBJ1-2, the V gene TRBV19, with D possibly matching TRBD1 (5 bases). Germline-derived CDR1 and CDR2 are LNHDA and SQIVND (reference sequence). This CDR3 contains 15 residues. Trimming left V 2 bases short and J 1 base short, with 11 bases between. The chain's CDR3 is CASSIPGGVNYGYTF. DNA for the CDR3: TGTGCCAGTAGTATACCTGGGGGGGTTAACTATGGCTACACCTTC.

V and J are TRBV15 and TRBJ1-1; D is uncertain. The germline V and J ends were trimmed by 0 bases and 0 bases, with 5 bases remaining between them. This CDR3 contains 14 residues. The germline CDR1 and CDR2 sequences are LNHNV and YYDKDF (reference sequence). The CDR3 reads CATSRDQLNTEAFF. The DNA of the CDR3 is TGTGCCACCAGCAGAGACCAATTGAACACTGAAGCTTTCTTT.

V and J are TRBV5-4 and TRBJ1-1; 10 positions agree with TRBD1. The CDR3 length is 14 residues. V lost 2 bases to trimming and J lost 6 bases; unmatched junction nucleotides: 4. Per the germline V gene, CDR1 is SGHNT and CDR2 is YYREEE (reference sequence). The CDR3, as DNA: TGTGCCAGCAGCTTTTGGGACAGGGGTTCTGAAGCTTTCTTT. Translated: CASSFWDRGSEAFF.

The chain employs TRBV3-1 (or the pseudogene TRBV3-2) and TRBJ2-3, with TRBD2 matching over 8 bases. V gave up 1 base and J gave up 0 bases; unmatched junction bases: 6. The CDR3 covers 17 residues. Germline CDR1 is LGHDT and CDR2 is YNNKEL (reference sequence). Here the CDR3 reads CASSQGPSGFSTDTQYF. The CDR3 region has the DNA TGTGCCAGCAGCCAAGGCCCTAGCGGGTTTAGCACAGATACGCAGTATTTT.

The sample holds one count of this clone. The V and J genes are TRBV18 and TRBJ2-3; 7 bases fit TRBD1. Trimming at V came to 4 bases and at J to 6 bases, leaving 7 bases not matched to a gene. CDR3 length: 14 residues. Germline V gene lookup returns CDR1 KGHSH and CDR2 LQKENI. The DNA for the CDR3 is TGTGCCAGCTCACGAACGACAGGGTGGGATACGCAGTATTTT. Protein product: CASSRTTGWDTQYF.

The J gene is TRBJ1-2, the V gene TRBV7-2; D is ambiguous. Germline V gene lookup returns CDR1 SGHTA and CDR2 FQGNSA. The CDR3 covers 15 residues. Trimming took 1 base from V and 8 from J, leaving 17 bases between them. The CDR3 nucleotides are TGTGCCAGCAGCTTAGTTTTTCTGGGAGGGAAAGGCTACACCTTC. Its protein product is CASSLVFLGGKGYTF.

This chain links TRBV4-1 with TRBJ1-1; 8 bases are shared with TRBD1. The CDR3 extends over 15 amino acids. Germline loops: CDR1 MGHRA, CDR2 YSYEKL. The ends lost 4 bases at V and 10 bases at J; junction bases unmatched: 14. The CDR3 loop reads CASSPAGQGRSAAFF. DNA for the CDR3: TGCGCCAGCAGCCCTGCCGGACAGGGTAGATCCGCAGCTTTCTTT.

About this clone: The sample holds other DNA sequences that translate to the same CDR3. This CDR3 is CASRTGNQPQHF. CDR3 sequence (DNA): TGTGCCAGTAGGACAGGAAATCAGCCCCAGCATTTT. The chain combines TRBV19 with TRBJ1-5; maybe TRBD1 (6 bases). Germline assignment: CDR1 LNHDA and CDR2 SQIVND (reference sequence). The CDR3 is 12 residues long. The V and J ends lost 6 bases and 4 bases respectively, with 7 bases between them.

V is TRBV5-8 and J is TRBJ1-4, with 11 bases aligning to TRBD1. Germline CDR1 is SGHTS and CDR2 is YDEGEE. V shed 0 bases and J 4 bases; nucleotides not matched to a gene: 5. The CDR3 runs to 17 residues. DNA for the CDR3: TGTGCCAGCAGCTTGGGGACAGGGGGCGTCAATAATGAAAAACTGTTTTTT. This codes for CASSLGTGGVNNEKLFF.

The chain is built from TRBV30 and TRBJ2-1, with D perhaps TRBD1 (5 bases). The V and J ends lost 0 bases and 6 bases respectively, with 12 bases between them. This CDR3 is 14 amino acids long. Germline V lookup: CDR1 GTSNPN, CDR2 SVGIG (reference sequence). CDR3 protein: CAWSVRQLSNEQFF. The DNA for the CDR3 is TGTGCCTGGAGTGTAAGACAGTTGTCCAATGAGCAGTTCTTC.

This clone was counted a few times. The gene calls are TRBV5-3 and TRBJ1-6, with 7 bases fitting TRBD1. TRBV5-3 is annotated as an ORF whose role is uncertain. V lost 4 bases to trimming and J lost 8 bases; unmatched junction nucleotides: 12. This CDR3 is 16 amino acids long. CDR3 DNA: TGTGCCAGAAGCCTGCCCCGACAGGGTCAAGATTCACCCCTCCACTTT. Its translation: CARSLPRQGQDSPLHF.

CDR3: CASSANGGPRRGYTF. DNA of the CDR3: TGTGCCAGTAGCGCGAATGGAGGGCCCCGAAGAGGCTACACCTTC. The rearrangement uses TRBV19 and TRBJ1-2; D is unclear. V lost 6 bases to trimming and J lost 8 bases, with 22 bases between them. The CDR3 is 15 amino acids. Germline-derived CDR1 and CDR2 are LNHDA and SQIVND (reference sequence). The full variable domain, in which reference TRBV19 and TRBJ1-2 provide the parts outside the CDR3, is DGGITQSPKYLFRKEGQNVTLSCEQNLNHDAMYWYRQDPGQGLRLIYYSQIVNDFQKGDIAEGYSVSREKKESFPLTVTSAQKNPTAFYLCASSANGGPRRGYTFGSGTRLTVV.

About this clone: Other nucleotide sequences from this sample produce the same CDR3. The chain uses TRBV6-5 and TRBJ1-1; the D is unclear. This CDR3 region has 14 residues. V was cut by 2 bases and J by 0 bases, with 7 bases left in between. Per the germline V gene, CDR1 is MNHEY and CDR2 is SVGAGI. CDR3 sequence reads: CASSYRQMNTEAFF. CDR3 nucleotide sequence: TGTGCCAGCAGTTACCGACAAATGAACACTGAAGCTTTCTTT.